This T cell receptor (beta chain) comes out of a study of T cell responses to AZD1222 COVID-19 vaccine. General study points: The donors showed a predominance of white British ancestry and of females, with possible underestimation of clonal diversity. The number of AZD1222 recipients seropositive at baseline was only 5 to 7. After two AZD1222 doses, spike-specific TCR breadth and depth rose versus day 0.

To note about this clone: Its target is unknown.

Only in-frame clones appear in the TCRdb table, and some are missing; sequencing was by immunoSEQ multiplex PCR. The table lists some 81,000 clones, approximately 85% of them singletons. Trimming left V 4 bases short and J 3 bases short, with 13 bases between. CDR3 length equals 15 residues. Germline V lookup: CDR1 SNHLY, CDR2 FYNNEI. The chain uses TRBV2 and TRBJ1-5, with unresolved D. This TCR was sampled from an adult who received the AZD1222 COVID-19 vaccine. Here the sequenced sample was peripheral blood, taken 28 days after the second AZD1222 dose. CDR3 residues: CASSGSRALNQPQHF. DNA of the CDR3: TGTGCCAGCAGTGGGTCGAGGGCCCTCAATCAGCCCCAGCATTTT.